The 8 T cell receptor beta chains given below trace back to one sample, sequenced in a study of memory CD4+ T cells and cytomegalovirus serostatus. The sort gate was single viable CD3+CD4+CD8-CD45RO+ cells for memory CD4+ T cells. Assay used: immunoSEQ multiplex PCR; TCRdb lists only in-frame clones, some missing. The table records around 50,000 clones, roughly three quarters of them present only once. Sample: memory CD4+ T cells from blood. Receptors were obtained from an adult in good health and CMV-seronegative.

A single count supports this clone. The V gene is TRBV4-2, the J gene TRBJ1-4; D might be TRBD1 (5 bases). This CDR3 comprises 15 residues. Trimming pared 0 bases from V and 8 bases from J, leaving 13 bases between. Germline assignment: CDR1 LGHNA and CDR2 YNFKEQ. CDR3 sequence: CASSQDRGGSEKLFF. The CDR3 region has the DNA TGTGCCAGCAGCCAAGATCGGGGGGGATCCGAAAAACTGTTTTTT.

The genes are TRBV6-1 and TRBJ2-5; D is uncertain. The V gene's germline CDR1 is MNHNS and CDR2 SASEGT. This CDR3 region has 11 residues. Trimming pared 7 bases from V and 2 bases from J, leaving 5 bases between. The CDR3 nucleotides read TGTGCCAGCAAGAGGCAAGAGACCCAGTACTTC. Translation: CASKRQETQYF.

This clone occurred a few times. CDR3 region: CASSESDREQPQHF. CDR3 in DNA: TGCGCCAGCAGTGAGTCGGACAGGGAACAGCCCCAGCATTTT. V and J are TRBV10-2 and TRBJ1-5; TRBD1 matches at 8 bases. Trimming at V came to 0 bases and at J to 7 bases, leaving 2 bases not matched to a gene. CDR1 is WSHSY and CDR2 is SAAADI in the germline V gene. This CDR3 spans 14 amino acids.

This clone was counted a single time. The chain recombines TRBV28 with TRBJ1-1; D call uncertain. The germline V gene encodes CDR1 MDHEN and CDR2 SYDVKM. The V gene lost 6 bases and the J gene lost 8 bases, with 16 bases spanning the gap. The CDR3 contains 13 residues. CDR3 amino acids: CASRSNQVGEAFF. CDR3 in DNA: TGTGCCAGCAGATCGAACCAGGTGGGGGAAGCTTTCTTT.

This clone turned up a few times. The identical CDR3 is also encoded by other nucleotide sequences in the sample. This rearrangement joins TRBV11-3 to TRBJ1-1, with D maybe TRBD1 (5 bases). Looked up from germline, CDR1 is SGHNT and CDR2 is YENEEA. Between the trimmed V and J ends, which lost 1 base and 7 bases, there was a span of 10 bases. The CDR3 loop spans 13 amino acids. The DNA for the CDR3 is TGTGCCAGCAGCTTAGGAGGGGTCGGTGAAGCTTTCTTT. This gives the protein CASSLGGVGEAFF. Looking up the rest from reference TRBV11-3 and TRBJ1-1 gives the full variable domain: EAGVVQSPRYKIIEKKQPVAFWCNPISGHNTLYWYLQNLGQGPELLIRYENEEAVDDSQLPKDRFSAERLKGVDSTLKIQPAELGDSAVYLCASSLGGVGEAFFGQGTRLTVV.

The gene calls are TRBV19 and TRBJ2-2; D ambiguous. The CDR3 loop spans 15 amino acids. Trimming left V 7 bases short and J 7 bases short, with 19 bases between. CDR1 is LNHDA and CDR2 is SQIVND in the germline V gene (reference sequence). The CDR3 sequence: CASTAPGRLGGELFF. The CDR3 nucleotides read TGTGCCAGTACCGCCCCCGGGCGGTTGGGCGGGGAGCTGTTTTTT.

V usage is TRBV30 and J usage is TRBJ1-5; the match to TRBD1 covers 9 bases. V gave up 6 bases and J gave up 1 base; unmatched junction bases: 4. This CDR3 is 14 amino acids long. Germline CDR1 is GTSNPN and CDR2 is SVGIG (reference sequence). Here the CDR3 DNA reads TGTGCCTGTGCGGGACAGGGAAGCAATCAGCCCCAGCATTTT. It translates to CACAGQGSNQPQHF.

This chain joins TRBV10-3 and TRBJ2-3; D may be TRBD2 (5 bases). The V and J ends lost 6 bases and 1 base respectively, with 8 bases between them. Germline lookup yields CDR1 ENHRY and CDR2 SYGVKD. This CDR3 spans 13 amino acids. CDR3 in DNA: TGTGCCATCAGGACTATAGGCACAGATACGCAGTATTTT. Amino acids: CAIRTIGTDTQYF.